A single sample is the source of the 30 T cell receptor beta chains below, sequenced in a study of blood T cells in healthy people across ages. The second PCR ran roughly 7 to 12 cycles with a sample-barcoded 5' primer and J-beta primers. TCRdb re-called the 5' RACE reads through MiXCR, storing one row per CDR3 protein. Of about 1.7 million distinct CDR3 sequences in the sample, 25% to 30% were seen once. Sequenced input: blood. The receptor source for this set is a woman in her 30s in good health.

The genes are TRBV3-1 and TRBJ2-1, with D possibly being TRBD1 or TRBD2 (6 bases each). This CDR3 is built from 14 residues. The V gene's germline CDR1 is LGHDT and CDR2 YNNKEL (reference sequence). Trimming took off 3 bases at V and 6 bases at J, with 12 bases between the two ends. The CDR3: CASSHMEGVNEQFF. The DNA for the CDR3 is TGTGCCAGCAGCCATATGGAGGGGGTCAATGAGCAGTTCTTC.

CDR3 in DNA: TGCAGTGCTAGAAAAAGTACGAACATTCAGTACTTC. It specifies CSARKSTNIQYF. The chain combines TRBV20-1 with TRBJ2-4; no clear D gene. Germline V gene data show CDR1 as DFQATT and CDR2 as SNEGSKA (reference sequence). V lost 2 bases to trimming and J lost 7 bases, with 9 bases between them. This CDR3 spans 12 amino acids.

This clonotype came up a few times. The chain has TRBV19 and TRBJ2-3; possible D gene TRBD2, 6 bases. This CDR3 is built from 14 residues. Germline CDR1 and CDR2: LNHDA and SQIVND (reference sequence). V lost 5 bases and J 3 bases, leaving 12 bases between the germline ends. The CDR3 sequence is CASSVYSGTDTQYF. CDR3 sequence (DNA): TGTGCCAGTAGTGTCTATAGCGGAACAGATACGCAGTATTTT.

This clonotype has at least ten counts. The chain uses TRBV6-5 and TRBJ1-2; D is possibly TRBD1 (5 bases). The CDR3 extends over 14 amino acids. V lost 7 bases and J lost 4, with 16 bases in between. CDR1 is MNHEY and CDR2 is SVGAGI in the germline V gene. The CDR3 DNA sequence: TGTGCCAGCAAGCCAACAGGAGCAGGCTATGGCTACACCTTC. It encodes CASKPTGAGYGYTF.

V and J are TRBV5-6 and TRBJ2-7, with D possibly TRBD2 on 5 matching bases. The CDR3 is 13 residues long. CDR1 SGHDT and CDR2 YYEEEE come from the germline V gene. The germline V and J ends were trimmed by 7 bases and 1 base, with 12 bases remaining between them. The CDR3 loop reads CASGIRGSYEQYF. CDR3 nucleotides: TGTGCCAGCGGCATTCGGGGATCCTACGAGCAGTACTTC.

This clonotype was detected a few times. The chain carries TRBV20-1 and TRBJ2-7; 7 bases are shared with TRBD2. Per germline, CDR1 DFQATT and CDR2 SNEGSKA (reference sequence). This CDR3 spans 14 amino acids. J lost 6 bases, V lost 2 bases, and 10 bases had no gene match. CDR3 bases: TGCAGTGCTAGAATAGGGCGGGAGCTCCCCGAGCAGTACTTC. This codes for CSARIGRELPEQYF.

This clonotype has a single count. CDR3 region: CASSMPPGLPYNEQFF. The CDR3 DNA reads TGTGCCAGTAGTATGCCCCCGGGACTGCCTTACAATGAGCAGTTCTTC. The chain has TRBV19 and TRBJ2-1; D possibly corresponds to TRBD2 (6 bases). This CDR3 comprises 16 residues. V was trimmed by 3 bases and J by 4 bases, leaving 16 bases between them. CDR1 is LNHDA and CDR2 is SQIVND in the germline V gene (reference sequence).

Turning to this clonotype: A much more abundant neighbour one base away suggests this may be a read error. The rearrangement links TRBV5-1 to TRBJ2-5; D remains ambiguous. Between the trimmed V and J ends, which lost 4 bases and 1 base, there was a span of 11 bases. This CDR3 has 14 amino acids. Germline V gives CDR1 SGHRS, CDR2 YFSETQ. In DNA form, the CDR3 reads TGCGCCAGCAGCCCGGCAATCCTCCAAGAGACCCAGTACTTC. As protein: CASSPAILQETQYF. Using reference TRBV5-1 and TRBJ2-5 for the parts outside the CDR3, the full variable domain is KAGVTQTPRYLIKTRGQQVTLSCSPISGHRSVSWYQQTPGQGLQFLFEYFSETQRNKGNFPGRFSGRQFSNSRSEMNVSTLELGDSALYLCASSPAILQETQYFGPGTRLLVL.

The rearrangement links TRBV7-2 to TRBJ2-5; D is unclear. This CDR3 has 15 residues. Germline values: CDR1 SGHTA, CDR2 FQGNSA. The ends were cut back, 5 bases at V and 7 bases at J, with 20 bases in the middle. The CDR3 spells CASSIRLDRPGTQYF. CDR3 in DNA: TGTGCCAGCAGCATACGACTGGATCGCCCCGGGACCCAGTACTTC.

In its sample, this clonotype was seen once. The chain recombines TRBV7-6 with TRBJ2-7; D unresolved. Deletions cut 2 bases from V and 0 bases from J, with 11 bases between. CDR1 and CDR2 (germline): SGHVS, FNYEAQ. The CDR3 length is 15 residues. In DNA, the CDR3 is TGTGCCAGCAGCTTAAATCCCTCGAGCTCCTACGAGCAGTACTTC. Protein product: CASSLNPSSSYEQYF.

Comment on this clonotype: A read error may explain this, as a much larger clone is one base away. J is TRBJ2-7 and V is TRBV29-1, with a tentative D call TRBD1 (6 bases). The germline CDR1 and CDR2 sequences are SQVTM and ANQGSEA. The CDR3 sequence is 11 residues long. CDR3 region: CSVSDSYKQYF. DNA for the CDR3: TGCAGCGTTTCGGACAGCTACAAGCAGTACTTC.

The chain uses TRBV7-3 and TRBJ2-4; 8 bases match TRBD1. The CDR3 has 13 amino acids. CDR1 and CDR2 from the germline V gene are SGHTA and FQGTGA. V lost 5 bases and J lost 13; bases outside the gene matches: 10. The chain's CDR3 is CASSAQGVNEQYF. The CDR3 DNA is TGTGCCAGCAGCGCACAGGGGGTTAATGAGCAGTACTTC.

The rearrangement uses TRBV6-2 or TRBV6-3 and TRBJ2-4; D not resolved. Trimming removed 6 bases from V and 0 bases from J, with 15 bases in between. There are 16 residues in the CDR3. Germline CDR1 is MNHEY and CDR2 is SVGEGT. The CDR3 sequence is CASSWPHGLAKNIQYF. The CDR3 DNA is TGTGCCAGCAGCTGGCCCCACGGTCTAGCCAAAAACATTCAGTACTTC.

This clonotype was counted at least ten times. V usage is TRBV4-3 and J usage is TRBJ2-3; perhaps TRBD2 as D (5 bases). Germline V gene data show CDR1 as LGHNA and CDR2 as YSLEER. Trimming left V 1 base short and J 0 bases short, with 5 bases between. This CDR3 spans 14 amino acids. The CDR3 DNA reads TGCGCCAGCAGCCAAGCTAGCAGCACAGATACGCAGTATTTT. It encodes CASSQASSTDTQYF.

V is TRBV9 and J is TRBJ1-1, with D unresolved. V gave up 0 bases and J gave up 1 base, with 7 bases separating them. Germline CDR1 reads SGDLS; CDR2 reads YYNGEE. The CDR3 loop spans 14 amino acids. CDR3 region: CASSVGGWNTEAFF. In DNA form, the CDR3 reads TGTGCCAGCAGCGTAGGAGGATGGAACACTGAAGCTTTCTTT.

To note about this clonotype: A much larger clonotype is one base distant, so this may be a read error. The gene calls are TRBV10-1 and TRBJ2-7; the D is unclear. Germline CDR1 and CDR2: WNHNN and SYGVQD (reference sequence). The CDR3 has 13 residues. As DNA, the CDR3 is TGCACCAGCAGTGAGTCGACTTGGGGCGAGCAGTACTTC. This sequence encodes CTSSESTWGEQYF.

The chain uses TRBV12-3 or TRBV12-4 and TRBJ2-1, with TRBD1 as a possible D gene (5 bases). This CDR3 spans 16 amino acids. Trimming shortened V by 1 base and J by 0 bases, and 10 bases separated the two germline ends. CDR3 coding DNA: TGTGCCAGCAGTTTAGGGCAGGGCAGCTCCTACAATGAGCAGTTCTTC. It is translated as CASSLGQGSSYNEQFF.

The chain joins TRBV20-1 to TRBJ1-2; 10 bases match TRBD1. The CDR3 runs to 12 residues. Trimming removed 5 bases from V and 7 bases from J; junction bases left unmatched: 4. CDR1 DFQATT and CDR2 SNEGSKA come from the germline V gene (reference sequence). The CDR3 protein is CSADWTGGGYTF. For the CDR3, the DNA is TGCAGTGCTGACTGGACAGGGGGTGGCTACACCTTC.

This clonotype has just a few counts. This CDR3 is CASSLSGEGSNQPQHF. In DNA, the CDR3 is TGTGCCAGCAGTTTATCGGGGGAGGGGAGCAATCAGCCCCAGCATTTT. The V and J genes are TRBV28 and TRBJ1-5; D perhaps matches TRBD1 (5 bases). V was clipped by 1 base and J by 1 base, with 11 bases between them. The germline V gene has CDR1 MDHEN and CDR2 SYDVKM. The CDR3 length is 16 residues.

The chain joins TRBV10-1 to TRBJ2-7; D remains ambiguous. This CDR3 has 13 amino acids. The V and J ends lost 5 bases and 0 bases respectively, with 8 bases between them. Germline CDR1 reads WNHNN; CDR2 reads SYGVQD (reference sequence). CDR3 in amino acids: CASSMGPSYEQYF. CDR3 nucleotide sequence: TGCGCCAGCAGTATGGGTCCCTCCTACGAGCAGTACTTC.

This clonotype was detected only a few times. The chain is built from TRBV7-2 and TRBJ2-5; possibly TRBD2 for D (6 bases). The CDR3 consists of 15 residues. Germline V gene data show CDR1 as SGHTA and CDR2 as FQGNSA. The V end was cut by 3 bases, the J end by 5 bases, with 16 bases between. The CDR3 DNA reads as TGTGCCAGCAGCTTGGGGGGTGTCGGAGGGGAGACCCAGTACTTC. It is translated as CASSLGGVGGETQYF.

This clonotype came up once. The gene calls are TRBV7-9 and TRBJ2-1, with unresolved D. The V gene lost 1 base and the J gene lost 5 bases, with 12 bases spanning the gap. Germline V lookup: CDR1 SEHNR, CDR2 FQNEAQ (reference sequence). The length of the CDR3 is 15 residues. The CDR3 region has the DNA TGTGCCAGCAGCTTAGGGGCACGGATTGACAATGAGCAGTTCTTC. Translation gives CASSLGARIDNEQFF.

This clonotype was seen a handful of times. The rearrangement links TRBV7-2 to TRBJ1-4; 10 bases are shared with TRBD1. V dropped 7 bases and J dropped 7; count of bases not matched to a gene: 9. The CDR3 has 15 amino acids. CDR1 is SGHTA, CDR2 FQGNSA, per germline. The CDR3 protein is CASTTSGTGVEKLFF. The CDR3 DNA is TGTGCCAGCACGACTTCCGGGACAGGGGTTGAAAAACTGTTTTTT.

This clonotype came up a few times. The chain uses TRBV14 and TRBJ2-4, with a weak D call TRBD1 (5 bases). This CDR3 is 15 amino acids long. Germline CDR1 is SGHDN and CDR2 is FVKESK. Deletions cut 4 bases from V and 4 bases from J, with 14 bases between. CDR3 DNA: TGTGCCAGCAGCCGCTTGGGGCAGAGGAAAAACATTCAGTACTTC. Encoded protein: CASSRLGQRKNIQYF.

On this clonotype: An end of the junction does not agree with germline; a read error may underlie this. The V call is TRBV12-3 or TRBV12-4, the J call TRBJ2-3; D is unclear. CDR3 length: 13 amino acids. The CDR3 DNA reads TGTGTCAGCAGTTTTCGAGGCGCAGATACGCAGTATTTT. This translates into CVSSFRGADTQYF.

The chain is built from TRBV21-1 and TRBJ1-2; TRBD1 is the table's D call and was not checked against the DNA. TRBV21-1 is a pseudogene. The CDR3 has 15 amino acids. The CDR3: CASNGPWPRQYGYTF. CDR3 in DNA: TGTGCCAGCAACGGACCGTGGCCCCGGCAGTATGGCTACACCTTC.

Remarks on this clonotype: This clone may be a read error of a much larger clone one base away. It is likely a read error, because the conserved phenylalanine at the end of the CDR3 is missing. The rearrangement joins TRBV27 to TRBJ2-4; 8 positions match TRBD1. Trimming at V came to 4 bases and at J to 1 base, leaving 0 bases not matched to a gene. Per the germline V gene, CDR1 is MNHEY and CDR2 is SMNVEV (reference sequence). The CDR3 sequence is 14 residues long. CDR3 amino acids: CASSWTGAKNIQYL. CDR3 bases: TGTGCCAGCAGTTGGACAGGGGCCAAAAACATTCAGTACTTA.

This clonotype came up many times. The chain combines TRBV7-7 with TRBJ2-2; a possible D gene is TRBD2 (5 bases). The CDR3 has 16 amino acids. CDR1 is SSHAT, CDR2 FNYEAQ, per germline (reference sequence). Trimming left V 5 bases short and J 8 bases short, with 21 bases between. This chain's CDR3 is CASSPQPGLAQGELFF. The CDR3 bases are TGTGCCAGCAGCCCACAGCCCGGACTGGCACAGGGGGAGCTGTTTTTT.

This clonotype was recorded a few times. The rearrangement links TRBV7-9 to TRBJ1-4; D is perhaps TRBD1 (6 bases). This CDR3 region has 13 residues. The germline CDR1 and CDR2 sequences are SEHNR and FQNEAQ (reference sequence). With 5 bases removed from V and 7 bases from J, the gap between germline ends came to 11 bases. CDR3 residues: CASSHRAGEKLFF. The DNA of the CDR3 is TGTGCCAGCAGCCACAGGGCTGGTGAAAAACTGTTTTTT.

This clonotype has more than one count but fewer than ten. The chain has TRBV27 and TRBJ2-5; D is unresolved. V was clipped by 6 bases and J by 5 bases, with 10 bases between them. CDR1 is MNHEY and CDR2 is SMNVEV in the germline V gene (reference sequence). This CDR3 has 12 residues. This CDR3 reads CASSARRETQYF. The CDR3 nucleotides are TGTGCCAGCAGCGCACGCAGGGAGACCCAGTACTTC.